Below are 32 T cell receptor beta chains sequenced from a single sample in a study of Graves' ophthalmopathy and Graves' hyperthyroidism. RNA transcripts served as template for amplifying TCR beta CDR3 sequences. RT-PCR was first run with HTBI primers, then multiplex PCR in a second round. TCRdb processed the multiplex PCR reads anew with MiXCR; each CDR3 protein has one entry. Here the sample spans fewer than 400,000 distinct CDR3 sequences, about 16% being singletons. Sequencing was performed on peripheral blood. These receptors were obtained from a woman between 18 and 29 years old with Graves' ophthalmopathy.

This clonotype has at least ten counts. The genes are TRBV7-6 and TRBJ1-5; the match to TRBD1 covers 10 bases. The CDR3 length is 17 residues. The V gene's germline CDR1 is SGHVS and CDR2 FNYEAQ. Unmatched junction bases numbered 12, after V lost 1 base and J lost 9 bases. Written as DNA, the CDR3 is TGTGCCAGCAGCTTAGTTCCGAGACAGGGGGCGGGGGGGCCCCAGCATTTT. It encodes CASSLVPRQGAGGPQHF.

This clonotype was recorded many times. CDR3 sequence reads: CAWSVLGIYGYTF. DNA of the CDR3: TGTGCCTGGAGTGTACTGGGGATCTATGGCTACACCTTC. The rearrangement links TRBV30 to TRBJ1-2; no clear D. The V gene lost 0 bases and the J gene lost 4 bases, with 9 bases spanning the gap. This CDR3 is 13 amino acids long. CDR1 is GTSNPN, CDR2 SVGIG, per germline (reference sequence).

Regarding this clonotype: This may come from a read error, since a much larger clone is one base off. The chain employs TRBV6-5 and TRBJ2-4; TRBD2 matches at 12 bases. The V segment lost 2 bases and the J segment 3 bases; nucleotides outside the gene matches: 11. This CDR3 is built from 19 residues. Germline CDR1 MNHEY, CDR2 SVGAGI. In DNA form, the CDR3 reads TGTGCCAGCAGTTACAGTTCGCTAGCGGGAGGGCTAGTCAAAAACATTCAGTACTTC. Protein: CASSYSSLAGGLVKNIQYF.

The J gene is TRBJ1-1, the V gene TRBV28; D might be TRBD1 (5 bases). Germline V gene data show CDR1 as MDHEN and CDR2 as SYDVKM. V lost 8 bases and J 2 bases, leaving 12 bases between the germline ends. The length of the CDR3 is 13 residues. The CDR3 loop reads CASCHQGNTEAFF. DNA of the CDR3: TGTGCCAGCTGTCACCAGGGTAACACTGAAGCTTTCTTT.

This clonotype was found many times. The chain links TRBV7-9 to TRBJ2-5; possible D gene TRBD1, 5 bases. V lost 2 bases and J 4 bases, leaving 11 bases between the germline ends. This CDR3 is 14 amino acids long. The germline V gene has CDR1 SEHNR and CDR2 FQNEAQ (reference sequence). The CDR3 DNA reads TGTGCCAGCAGCTTACAAGTGCAGGGAGAGACCCAGTACTTC. Translated, it gives CASSLQVQGETQYF.

This clonotype was recorded at least ten times. The chain carries TRBV12-3 or TRBV12-4 and TRBJ2-7, with 9 bases matching TRBD2. The J segment lost 4 bases and the V segment lost 7 bases, leaving 8 bases of the junction unmatched. The CDR3 length is 14 residues. The CDR3 DNA sequence: TGTGCCAGCACCGTGGGACTAGCTGTGTACGAGCAGTACTTC. Encoded protein: CASTVGLAVYEQYF.

This clonotype has at least ten counts. The chain has TRBV12-3 or TRBV12-4 and TRBJ1-6; D perhaps matches TRBD1 (5 bases). This CDR3 is 13 amino acids long. V lost 7 bases and J lost 8, with 12 bases in between. Here the CDR3 reads CASTLGGDSPLHF. The CDR3 bases are TGTGCCAGCACCCTCGGGGGGGATTCACCCCTCCACTTT.

This clonotype has only a few counts. This sequence joins TRBV18 and TRBJ2-4, with D maybe TRBD2 (5 bases). The CDR3 spans 18 residues. V shed 4 bases and J shed 1 base, with 20 bases lying between them. Germline V gene lookup returns CDR1 KGHSH and CDR2 LQKENI. CDR3 sequence reads: CASSLDLGLPLAKNIQYF. The CDR3 DNA is TGTGCCAGCTCACTCGATTTAGGACTGCCCCTGGCCAAAAACATTCAGTACTTC.

The chain joins TRBV11-1 to TRBJ2-7; D possibly corresponds to TRBD2 (6 bases). Germline CDR1 SGHAT, CDR2 FQDESV (reference sequence). The V gene lost 0 bases and the J gene lost 5 bases, with 14 bases spanning the gap. The CDR3 runs to 15 residues. The CDR3 is CASSLAGPGGDEQYF. Here the CDR3 DNA reads TGTGCCAGCAGCTTAGCTGGGCCCGGGGGTGACGAGCAGTACTTC.

This clonotype occurred many times. This chain uses TRBV7-8 with TRBJ2-7; TRBD1 agrees at 11 bases. The CDR3 contains 14 residues. Germline V gene lookup returns CDR1 SGHVS and CDR2 FQNEAQ. J gave up 4 bases and V 5 bases, and 4 bases lay outside the gene matches. The CDR3: CASSGRDRGYEQYF. The CDR3 nucleotides are TGTGCCAGCAGCGGACGGGACAGGGGGTACGAGCAGTACTTC.

The chain uses TRBV4-1 and TRBJ1-6, with no clear D. Germline V gene lookup returns CDR1 MGHRA and CDR2 YSYEKL. Trimming stripped 4 bases from V and 0 bases from J, with 16 bases between. The CDR3 contains 18 residues. The CDR3 sequence: CASSPEYDGSSYNSPLHF. For the CDR3, the DNA is TGCGCCAGCAGCCCAGAGTATGACGGAAGCTCCTATAATTCACCCCTCCACTTT.

Many counts were recorded for this clonotype. J is TRBJ1-3 and V is TRBV30, with D unclear. Germline CDR1 is GTSNPN and CDR2 is SVGIG (reference sequence). Trimming stripped 4 bases from V and 0 bases from J, with 16 bases between. CDR3 size: 16 residues. CDR3 nucleotide sequence: TGTGCCTGGATTCGAGTGGGCCTCCCCTCTGGAAACACCATATATTTT. Translation gives CAWIRVGLPSGNTIYF.

At least ten counts were recorded for this clonotype. V gene TRBV7-8 combines with J gene TRBJ2-7; tentatively, D is TRBD1 (5 bases). Germline CDR1 and CDR2: SGHVS and FQNEAQ. Trimming removed 3 bases at V and 5 bases at J, with 23 bases between. The CDR3 covers 17 residues. The CDR3 is CASSLREGAVLFHEQYF. In nucleotides, the CDR3 is TGTGCCAGCAGCTTGCGTGAAGGGGCGGTTCTATTCCACGAGCAGTACTTC. Filled out from reference TRBV7-8 and TRBJ2-7, the complete variable domain reads GAGVSQSPRYKVAKRGQDVALRCDPISGHVSLFWYQQALGQGPEFLTYFQNEAQLDKSGLPSDRFFAERPEGSVSTLKIQRTQQEDSAVYLCASSLREGAVLFHEQYFGPGTRLTVT.

This clonotype was seen ten or more times. The chain couples TRBV20-1 to TRBJ2-7; either TRBD1 or TRBD2 may fit D (7 bases each). The V end was cut by 6 bases, the J end by 3 bases, with 15 bases between. The CDR3 consists of 13 residues. CDR1 DFQATT and CDR2 SNEGSKA come from the germline V gene (reference sequence). The CDR3 spells CSAAGRGGYEQYF. For the CDR3, the DNA is TGCAGTGCGGCCGGCAGGGGGGGCTACGAGCAGTACTTC.

V gene TRBV5-1 combines with J gene TRBJ1-1; TRBD1 aligns across 10 bases. This CDR3 comprises 15 residues. Trimming cost V 3 bases and J 6 bases; bases outside gene matches: 8. Germline V gene lookup returns CDR1 SGHRS and CDR2 YFSETQ. The CDR3 here is CASSYLGTGESEAFF. The CDR3 DNA reads as TGCGCCAGCAGCTACCTTGGGACAGGGGAGTCTGAAGCTTTCTTT.

This clonotype was counted only a few times. V is TRBV9 and J is TRBJ2-3; 9 nucleotides line up with TRBD2. V shed 4 bases and J 3 bases; nucleotides not matched to a gene: 9. Germline V gene sequence: CDR1 SGDLS, CDR2 YYNGEE. The CDR3 has 16 residues. CDR3 coding DNA: TGTGCCAGCAGCCTCCGGGCTAGCGGGGAGACAGATACGCAGTATTTT. As protein: CASSLRASGETDTQYF.

The chain links TRBV6-2 or TRBV6-3 to TRBJ1-1; D not certain. The CDR3 sequence is 16 residues long. Germline CDR1 MNHEY, CDR2 SVGEGT. V lost 0 bases and J 1 base, leaving 12 bases between the germline ends. CDR3 sequence (DNA): TGTGCCAGCAGTTACTCTCGCCGACGTCCGAACACTGAAGCTTTCTTT. Translating it yields CASSYSRRRPNTEAFF.

In this sample, this clonotype turned up many times. The chain joins TRBV6-1 to TRBJ1-5; the D is unclear. Germline V gene sequence: CDR1 MNHNS, CDR2 SASEGT. This CDR3 has 16 amino acids. V lost 3 bases to trimming and J lost 1 base, with 13 bases between them. CDR3 in amino acids: CASSDPLNLSNQPQHF. CDR3 nucleotides: TGTGCCAGCAGTGATCCGCTCAACTTAAGCAATCAGCCCCAGCATTTT.

This clonotype has a count of ten or more. CDR3 sequence reads: CASSYSRYSNQPQHF. The CDR3 DNA follows: TGTGCCAGCAGTTACTCTAGGTATAGCAATCAGCCCCAGCATTTT. J is TRBJ1-5 and V is TRBV6-5, with unresolved D. Germline V gene sequence: CDR1 MNHEY, CDR2 SVGAGI. Trimming removed 0 bases at V and 0 bases at J, with 6 bases between. This CDR3 region has 15 residues.

This clonotype was found a few times. This sequence joins TRBV6-2 or TRBV6-3 and TRBJ1-1, with unresolved D. In germline, CDR1 is MNHEY, CDR2 SVGEGT. V was cut by 5 bases and J by 6 bases, with 19 bases left in between. This CDR3 has 15 amino acids. The CDR3 protein is CASSPIRQVVAEAFF. CDR3 nucleotide sequence: TGTGCCAGCAGTCCTATTCGTCAGGTCGTCGCTGAAGCTTTCTTT.

This clonotype has a count of ten or more. The rearrangement links TRBV7-2 to TRBJ1-1; D is undetermined. This CDR3 has 14 amino acids. Germline CDR1 reads SGHTA; CDR2 reads FQGNSA. Trimming stripped 1 base from V and 7 bases from J, with 13 bases between. Here the CDR3 reads CASSLEGLPVEAFF. Written as DNA, the CDR3 is TGTGCCAGCAGCTTAGAAGGCCTCCCTGTTGAAGCTTTCTTT.

This clonotype was seen ten or more times. The chain combines TRBV4-1 with TRBJ2-7; D is undetermined. The length of the CDR3 is 13 residues. CDR1 MGHRA and CDR2 YSYEKL come from the germline V gene. V gave up 2 bases and J gave up 7 bases, with 12 bases separating them. The CDR3 DNA is TGCGCCAGCAGCCAACTTGGGGTGCGGGAGCAGTACTTC. It yields the protein CASSQLGVREQYF.

This rearrangement joins TRBV7-2 to TRBJ2-5, with 7 nucleotides matching TRBD1. Per the germline V gene, CDR1 is SGHTA and CDR2 is FQGNSA. The CDR3 extends over 15 amino acids. V lost 1 base, J lost 3 bases, and 5 bases stayed unmatched. CDR3 DNA: TGTGCCAGCAGCTTAGGGCAGGGGGAAGAAGAGACCCAGTACTTC. Translating gives CASSLGQGEEETQYF.

The chain recombines TRBV15 with TRBJ2-5, with D maybe TRBD2 (6 bases). Looked up from germline, CDR1 is LNHNV and CDR2 is YYDKDF (reference sequence). The CDR3 spans 15 residues. V was pared by 1 base and J by 4 bases, with 13 bases between. The chain's CDR3 is CATSRGHGGAETQYF. Written as DNA, the CDR3 is TGTGCCACCAGCAGAGGTCACGGGGGAGCAGAGACCCAGTACTTC.

In its sample, this clonotype was seen many times. The chain couples TRBV10-3 to TRBJ1-1, with 9 bases lining up with TRBD1. Germline CDR1 ENHRY, CDR2 SYGVKD. Trimming removed 6 bases from V and 1 base from J; junction bases left unmatched: 3. The CDR3 is made up of 14 amino acids. The CDR3 is CAISDRGSNTEAFF. CDR3 DNA sequence: TGTGCCATCAGCGACAGGGGGTCGAACACTGAAGCTTTCTTT.

This clonotype was recorded at least ten times. The rearrangement joins TRBV12-5 to TRBJ2-2, with D perhaps matching TRBD1 (6 bases). Germline CDR1 and CDR2: LGHNT and FRNRAP. V lost 0 bases, J lost 4 bases, and 15 bases lay in between. The CDR3 is 17 residues long. The CDR3 DNA follows: TGTGCTAGTGGTTTGGTTCAGGGGTCGCCGGGCACCGGGGAGCTGTTTTTT. Translation: CASGLVQGSPGTGELFF.

Many counts were recorded for this clonotype. V usage is TRBV25-1 and J usage is TRBJ2-2; TRBD1 matches 12 bases. V gave up 6 bases and J gave up 5 bases; unmatched junction bases: 4. This CDR3 has 15 amino acids. Germline V gives CDR1 MGHDK, CDR2 SYGVNS. The CDR3 region has the DNA TGTGCCAGCAGGGGGACAGGGGGCTGGACCGGGGAGCTGTTTTTT. Its translation: CASRGTGGWTGELFF.

This clonotype was observed at least ten times. The V gene is TRBV10-3, the J gene TRBJ1-1, with a weak D call TRBD1 (5 bases). V was cut by 4 bases and J by 6 bases, with 12 bases left in between. Germline CDR1 is ENHRY and CDR2 is SYGVKD. The CDR3 has 13 residues. The CDR3 nucleotides are TGTGCCATCAGTGGGGACCTGGTGGCTGAAGCTTTCTTT. Translating gives CAISGDLVAEAFF.

In its sample, this clonotype was seen many times. The rearrangement links TRBV11-2 to TRBJ2-5, with D uncertain. The germline gives CDR1 SGHAT, CDR2 FQNNGV. The CDR3 contains 14 residues. The ends were cut back, 3 bases at V and 5 bases at J, with 13 bases in the middle. The CDR3 DNA follows: TGTGCCAGCAGCTTTAGCCGAAGTGGGGAGACCCAGTACTTC. Residues: CASSFSRSGETQYF.

Ten or more counts support this clonotype. V and J are TRBV27 and TRBJ2-6, with 8 bases aligning to TRBD2. V trimming: 2 bases; J trimming: 0 bases; junction bases outside the gene matches: 3. This CDR3 has 17 amino acids. Germline CDR1 and CDR2: MNHEY and SMNVEV (reference sequence). CDR3 loop: CASSLRLAGSGANVLTF. The CDR3 nucleotides read TGTGCCAGCAGTTTAAGGCTAGCGGGCTCTGGGGCCAACGTCCTGACTTTC.

The gene calls are TRBV12-3 or TRBV12-4 and TRBJ2-7; 7 bases line up with TRBD1. The CDR3 runs 13 residues. J lost 4 bases, V lost 8 bases, and 8 bases had no gene match. DNA of the CDR3: TGTGCCAGCCGGTCGACAGGGAAGTACGAGCAGTACTTC. This translates into CASRSTGKYEQYF.

This sequence joins TRBV5-1 and TRBJ1-6, with D possibly being TRBD1 (5 bases). Trimming left V 4 bases short and J 1 base short, with 12 bases between. The CDR3 contains 16 residues. Looked up from germline, CDR1 is SGHRS and CDR2 is YFSETQ. DNA for the CDR3: TGCGCCAGCAGCCCCCACGGGGGGTCCTATAATTCACCCCTCCACTTT. It encodes CASSPHGGSYNSPLHF.